This TCR beta chain was recovered during a study of shared clonotypes between healthy human individuals. TCRdb's table, derived via immunoSEQ multiplex PCR, lists solely in-frame clones and lacks some. The top ten hold less than 25% of the sample, which has about 870,000 clones, 80% to 95% seen once. Naive CD8 cells lacked CD45RO, underwent positive selection for CCR7 and left out terminally differentiated effector memory CD45RA+ cells. Per the germline V gene, CDR1 is MNHNS and CDR2 is SASEGT. The CDR3 is made up of 15 amino acids. J gave up 5 bases and V 6 bases, and 11 bases lay outside the gene matches.

The J gene is TRBJ2-5, the V gene TRBV6-1; 8 nucleotides agree with TRBD1. Sample: naive CD8+ T cells sorted from blood. This clonotype was sampled from a man aged 25-45 years in good health. In DNA, the CDR3 is TGTGCCAGCAGGGGCGACAGGGGCGGAGGGGAGACCCAGTACTTC. Its protein product is CASRGDRGGGETQYF.